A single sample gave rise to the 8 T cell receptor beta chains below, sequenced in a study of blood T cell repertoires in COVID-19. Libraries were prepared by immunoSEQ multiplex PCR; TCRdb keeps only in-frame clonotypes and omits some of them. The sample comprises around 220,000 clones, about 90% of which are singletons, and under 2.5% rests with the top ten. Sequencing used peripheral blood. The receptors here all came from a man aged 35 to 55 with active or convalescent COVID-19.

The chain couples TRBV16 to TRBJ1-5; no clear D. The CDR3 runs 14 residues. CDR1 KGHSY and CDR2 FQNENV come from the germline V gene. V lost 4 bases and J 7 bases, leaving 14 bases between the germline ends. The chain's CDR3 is CASSPIGSRQPQHF. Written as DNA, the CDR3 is TGTGCCAGCAGCCCTATTGGTAGCAGACAGCCCCAGCATTTT.

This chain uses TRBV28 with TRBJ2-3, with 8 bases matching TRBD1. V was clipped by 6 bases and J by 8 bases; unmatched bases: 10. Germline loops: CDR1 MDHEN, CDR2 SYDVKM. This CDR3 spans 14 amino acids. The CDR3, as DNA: TGTGCCAGCAGCATGGCAGGGGGCAGAGCTACGCAGTATTTT. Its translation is CASSMAGGRATQYF.

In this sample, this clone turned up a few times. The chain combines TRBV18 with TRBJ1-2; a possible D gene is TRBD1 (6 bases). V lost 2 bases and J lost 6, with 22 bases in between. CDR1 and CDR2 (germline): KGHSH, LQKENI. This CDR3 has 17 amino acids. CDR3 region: CASSPSRPSGGSDGYTF. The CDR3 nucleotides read TGTGCCAGCTCACCAAGTCGTCCGAGTGGGGGCTCGGATGGCTACACCTTC.

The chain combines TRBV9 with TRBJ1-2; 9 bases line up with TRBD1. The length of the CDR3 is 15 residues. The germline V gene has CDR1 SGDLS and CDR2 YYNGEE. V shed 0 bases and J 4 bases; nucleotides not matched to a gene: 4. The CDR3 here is CASSVGGTGSYGYTF. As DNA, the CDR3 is TGTGCCAGCAGCGTAGGTGGGACAGGGAGCTATGGCTACACCTTC.

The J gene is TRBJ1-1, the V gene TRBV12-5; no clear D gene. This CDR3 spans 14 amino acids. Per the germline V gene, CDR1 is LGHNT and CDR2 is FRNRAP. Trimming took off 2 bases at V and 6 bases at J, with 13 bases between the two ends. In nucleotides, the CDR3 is TGTGCTAGTGGTTTGATACCGGGTTTTTCTGAAGCTTTCTTT. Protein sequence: CASGLIPGFSEAFF. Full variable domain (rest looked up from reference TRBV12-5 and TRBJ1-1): DARVTQTPRHKVTEMGQEVTMRCQPILGHNTVFWYRQTMMQGLELLAYFRNRAPLDDSGMPKDRFSAEMPDATLATLKIQPSEPRDSAVYFCASGLIPGFSEAFFGQGTRLTVV.

CDR3 in amino acids: CASSFSQQGTEQYF. The CDR3 DNA follows: TGTGCCAGCAGCTTTTCCCAACAGGGAACAGAGCAGTACTTC. The gene calls are TRBV7-3 and TRBJ2-7, with D possibly being TRBD1 (6 bases). CDR1 and CDR2 (germline): SGHTA, FQGTGA. This CDR3 has 14 amino acids. V was pared by 3 bases and J by 7 bases, with 16 bases between.

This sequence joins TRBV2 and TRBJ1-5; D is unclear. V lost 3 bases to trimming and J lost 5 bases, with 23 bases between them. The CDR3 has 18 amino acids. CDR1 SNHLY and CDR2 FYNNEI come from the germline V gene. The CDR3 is CASSEVSPARGAHQPQHF. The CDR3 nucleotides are TGTGCCAGCAGTGAGGTCTCCCCAGCCCGAGGAGCCCATCAGCCCCAGCATTTT.

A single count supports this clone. The CDR3 bases are TGTGCCAGCAGCTTAGTTTCGGTTCCAGAGACCCAGTACTTC. Translating it yields CASSLVSVPETQYF. The rearrangement links TRBV7-9 to TRBJ2-5, with D unresolved. The CDR3 consists of 14 residues. Germline V lookup: CDR1 SEHNR, CDR2 FQNEAQ (reference sequence). V was cut by 1 base and J by 4 bases, with 10 bases left in between.